This T cell receptor beta chain was identified during a study of CD8 T cells in Susac syndrome. Findings and limits, study-wide: The study recognized that its TCR sequencing and HLA analysis covered a relatively small number of individuals.

Random hexamers primed reverse transcription of about 0.45 to 1 ug RNA. Multiplex immunoSEQ PCR targeted 54 Vbeta and 13 Jbeta TCR beta segments. TCRdb passed the immunoSEQ multiplex PCR reads through MiXCR, listing each CDR3 protein once. The sample carries around 170,000 distinct CDR3 sequences, 92% recorded once. This clonotype was recorded once. Its antigen remains unknown. CDR3 length: 13 residues. Germline CDR1 MGHDK, CDR2 SYGVNS. The V and J ends lost 6 bases and 3 bases respectively, with 11 bases between them. TCR beta from blood CD8+ and CD4+ T cells was sequenced. Through negative isolation, CD4+ and CD8+ T cells were obtained, while TEMRA cells were enriched using FACS.

The chain couples TRBV25-1 to TRBJ1-2; D may be TRBD1 (5 bases). The sequence was obtained from a human donor in good health. The sample comprised CD4+ T cells from PBMCs. The CDR3 loop reads CASSVGTDYGYTF. DNA for the CDR3: TGTGCCAGCAGCGTGGGGACGGACTATGGCTACACCTTC.